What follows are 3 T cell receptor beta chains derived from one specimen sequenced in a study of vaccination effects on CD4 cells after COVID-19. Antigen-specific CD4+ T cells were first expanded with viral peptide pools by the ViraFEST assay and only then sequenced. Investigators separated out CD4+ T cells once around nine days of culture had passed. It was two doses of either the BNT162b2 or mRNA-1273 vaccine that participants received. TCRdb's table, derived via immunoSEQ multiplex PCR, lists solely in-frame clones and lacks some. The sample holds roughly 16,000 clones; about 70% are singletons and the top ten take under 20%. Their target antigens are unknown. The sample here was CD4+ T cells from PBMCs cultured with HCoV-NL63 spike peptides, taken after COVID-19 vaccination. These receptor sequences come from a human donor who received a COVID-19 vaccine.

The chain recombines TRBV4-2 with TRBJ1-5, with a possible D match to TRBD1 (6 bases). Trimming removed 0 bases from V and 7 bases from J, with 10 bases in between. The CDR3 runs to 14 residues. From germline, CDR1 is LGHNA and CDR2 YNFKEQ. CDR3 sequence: CASSQDEGTQPQHF. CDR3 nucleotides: TGTGCCAGCAGCCAAGACGAGGGGACACAGCCCCAGCATTTT.

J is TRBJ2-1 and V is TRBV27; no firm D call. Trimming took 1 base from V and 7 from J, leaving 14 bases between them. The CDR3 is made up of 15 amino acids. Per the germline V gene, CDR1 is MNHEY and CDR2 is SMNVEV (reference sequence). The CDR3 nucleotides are TGTGCCAGCAGTTTATTTGTTCGACATCCGAATGAGCAGTTCTTC. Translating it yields CASSLFVRHPNEQFF.

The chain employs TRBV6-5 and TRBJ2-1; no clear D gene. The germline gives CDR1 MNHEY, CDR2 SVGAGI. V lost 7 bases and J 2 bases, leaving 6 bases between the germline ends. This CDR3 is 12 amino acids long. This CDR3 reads CASTVTYNEQFF. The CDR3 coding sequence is TGTGCCAGCACAGTAACCTACAATGAGCAGTTCTTC.